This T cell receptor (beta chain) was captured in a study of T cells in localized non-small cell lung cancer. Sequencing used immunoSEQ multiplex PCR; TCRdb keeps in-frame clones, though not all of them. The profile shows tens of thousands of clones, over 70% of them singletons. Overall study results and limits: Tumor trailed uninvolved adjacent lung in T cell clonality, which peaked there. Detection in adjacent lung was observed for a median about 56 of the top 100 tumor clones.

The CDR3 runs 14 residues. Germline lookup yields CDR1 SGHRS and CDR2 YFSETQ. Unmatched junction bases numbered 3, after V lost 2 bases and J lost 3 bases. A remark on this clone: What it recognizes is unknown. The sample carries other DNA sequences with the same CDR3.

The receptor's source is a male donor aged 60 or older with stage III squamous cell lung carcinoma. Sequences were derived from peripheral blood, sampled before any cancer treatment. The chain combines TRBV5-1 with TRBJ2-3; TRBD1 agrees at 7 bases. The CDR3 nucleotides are TGCGCCAGCAGCTTAAACAGGGGAACAGATACGCAGTATTTT. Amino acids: CASSLNRGTDTQYF.